The 28 T cell receptor beta chains below were found in one sample sequenced in a study of T cells in women clearing cervical HPV infection. Some clones are missing from TCRdb's copy, which holds only in-frame ones; the method was immunoSEQ multiplex PCR. The sample has 25,000 to 35,000 clones. What was sequenced was blood buffy coat. The receptors shown here come from a woman aged 18-69 years with a cervical HPV16 infection that either progressed to CIN3+ or cleared (not recorded which).

With regard to this clone: The read falls 3 residues short of the CDR3 end, and the missing part is taken from the germline J gene. The chain has TRBV7-2 and TRBJ1-2; D gene ambiguous. The V and J ends lost 1 base and 0 bases respectively, with 6 bases between them. Germline V CDR1 and CDR2: SGHTA, FQGNSA. The CDR3 is 14 amino acids. Partial CDR3 DNA: TGTGCCAGCAGCTTAGATACAGCTAACTATGGC. Residues: CASSLDTANYG. The complete CDR3 sequence is CASSLDTANYGYTF. The whole variable domain, remainder taken from reference TRBV7-2 and TRBJ1-2, is GAGVSQSPSNKVTEKGKDVELRCDPISGHTALYWYRQSLGQGLEFLIYFQGNSAPDKSGLPSDRFSAERTGGSVSTLTIQRTQQEDSAVYLCASSLDTANYGYTFGSGTRLTVV.

Comment on this clone: The CDR3 extends 3 residues past the end of the read, so its final part is completed from the germline J gene. This chain connects TRBV5-4 to TRBJ2-1; D is unclear. Deletions cut 3 bases from V and 0 bases from J, with 10 bases between. The CDR3 has 15 amino acids. From germline, CDR1 is SGHNT and CDR2 YYREEE (reference sequence). The DNA read from the CDR3 is TGTGCCAGCAGCTATACGGTGAACTCCTACAATGAG. Translating gives CASSYTVNSYNE. The full CDR3 reads CASSYTVNSYNEQFF.

CDR3 DNA (partial): TGTGCCAGCAGGGAGGGGGCCGGCAATGAG. Protein product: CASREGAGNE. In full, the CDR3 reads CASREGAGNEQFF. The rearrangement joins TRBV7-9 to TRBJ2-1, with a tentative D call TRBD1 (7 bases). The CDR3 end lies 3 residues beyond the end of the read and is filled in from the germline J gene. The CDR3 length is 13 residues. The germline V gene has CDR1 SEHNR and CDR2 FQNEAQ (reference sequence). The V gene lost 6 bases and the J gene lost 6 bases, with 12 bases spanning the gap.

Turning to this clone: Sequencing ends 3 residues short of the CDR3 end; the germline J gene provides the rest. V and J are TRBV12-3 or TRBV12-4 and TRBJ2-3; D uncertain. Trimming pared 5 bases from V and 8 bases from J, leaving 14 bases between. This CDR3 region has 13 residues. The CDR3 reads CASSTPTLGTQYF. The sequenced CDR3 bases are TGTGCCAGCAGTACCCCGACACTCGGTACG.

Note on this clone: The DNA ends 3 residues before the CDR3 does, and the rest of the CDR3 is filled in from the germline J gene. The chain is built from TRBV5-1 and TRBJ2-4; D ambiguous. Looked up from germline, CDR1 is SGHRS and CDR2 is YFSETQ. The CDR3 extends over 15 amino acids. V shed 1 base and J shed 0 bases, with 8 bases lying between them. Incomplete CDR3 DNA: TGCGCCAGCAGCTTGATATCAGGAGCCAAAAACATT. It yields the protein CASSLISGAKNI. The CDR3 in its entirety is CASSLISGAKNIQYF.

CDR3 DNA (partial): TGTGCCAGCAGCGTACCGGGACTGAGCACAGATACG. It translates to CASSVPGLSTDT. The CDR3 in full is CASSVPGLSTDTQYF. The chain is built from TRBV5-4 and TRBJ2-3, with D possibly being TRBD2 (6 bases). The CDR3 is cut off 3 residues early in the read; its end comes from the germline J gene. Trimming stripped 4 bases from V and 0 bases from J, with 12 bases between. The CDR3 totals 15 residues. Germline loops: CDR1 SGHNT, CDR2 YYREEE (reference sequence).

A word on this clone: The read halts 3 residues ahead of the CDR3 end, with the missing end drawn from the germline J gene. The chain couples TRBV20-1 to TRBJ2-7; D is unclear. The CDR3 extends over 11 amino acids. Germline CDR1 DFQATT, CDR2 SNEGSKA (reference sequence). Deletions cut 6 bases from V and 6 bases from J, with 12 bases between. CDR3 bases read: TGCAGTGCCCCGGTCGACATCGAG. Translating it yields CSAPVDIE. From start to end, the CDR3 is CSAPVDIEQYF.

Concerning this clone: The read terminates 3 residues before the CDR3 end, so the remaining end is supplied by the germline J gene. This chain connects TRBV6-2 or TRBV6-3 to TRBJ2-2, with D uncertain. The germline V gene encodes CDR1 MNHEY and CDR2 SVGEGT. The CDR3 covers 13 residues. V gave up 6 bases and J gave up 7 bases, with 12 bases separating them. The sequenced CDR3 bases are TGTGCCAGCAGGGTAGCTCTGATCGGGGAG. It encodes CASRVALIGE. The entire CDR3 protein reads CASRVALIGELFF.

A word on this clone: The sequence runs out 3 residues before the end of the CDR3; the remainder is reconstructed from the germline J gene. This chain joins TRBV5-1 and TRBJ2-7; a weak D match, TRBD2 (6 bases). Germline-derived CDR1 and CDR2 are SGHRS and YFSETQ. This CDR3 has 14 residues. V lost 4 bases, J lost 1 base, and 12 bases lay in between. The CDR3 reads CASSPLEGSYEQYF. The DNA read from the CDR3 is TGCGCCAGCAGCCCTTTGGAGGGTTCCTACGAG.

Worth noting for this clone: The CDR3 is cut off 3 residues early in the read; its end comes from the germline J gene. This sample includes further DNA sequences coding for the same CDR3. This chain joins TRBV23-1 and TRBJ1-3; TRBD1 matches 7 bases. TRBV23-1 is filed as an ORF, its function uncertain. The CDR3 contains 18 residues. J lost 0 bases, V lost 2 bases, and 10 bases had no gene match. The CDR3 DNA, read in part, is TGCGCCAGCAGTCAAAAAAGGACAGGAAAGTACTCTGGAAACACC. It encodes CASSQKRTGKYSGNT. The full CDR3 is CASSQKRTGKYSGNTIYF.

About this clone itself: The read ends 3 residues before the CDR3 terminus; that terminus is restored from the germline J gene. The gene calls are TRBV19 and TRBJ1-2; TRBD1 matches 7 bases. Germline V gene sequence: CDR1 LNHDA, CDR2 SQIVND (reference sequence). The CDR3 is 14 amino acids. This chain's CDR3 is CASKRGFGTETYTF. The DNA read from the CDR3 is TGTGCCAGTAAAAGGGGATTCGGGACAGAGACC.

Comment on this clone: The read ends 3 residues early relative to the CDR3; the germline J gene fills the gap. V usage is TRBV10-1 and J usage is TRBJ1-2; TRBD1 aligns across 9 bases. Germline V gives CDR1 WNHNN, CDR2 SYGVQD (reference sequence). CDR3 length equals 15 residues. V lost 8 bases to trimming and J lost 3 bases; unmatched junction nucleotides: 10. The CDR3 DNA, read in part, is TGCGCCAGCCGCATTACCGGGACAGGGTACTATGGC. The encoded protein is CASRITGTGYYG. The full CDR3 sequence reads CASRITGTGYYGYTF.

Comment on this clone: One end of the junction does not line up with germline, which may come from a read error. Read data end 3 residues before the CDR3 end; the end is taken from the germline J gene. The chain uses TRBV6-2 or TRBV6-3 and TRBJ1-2, with 11 bases lining up with TRBD1. CDR1 and CDR2 from the germline V gene are MNHEY and SVGEGT. The length of the CDR3 is 15 residues. CDR3 sequence reads: CVSSSSGTGGFGYTF. CDR3 DNA (partial): TGTGTCAGCAGTTCTTCCGGGACAGGGGGATTTGGC.

As regards this clone: From the germline J gene comes the end of the CDR3, since the read stops 3 residues before it. The chain links TRBV2 to TRBJ1-5, with unresolved D. Germline CDR1 is SNHLY and CDR2 is FYNNEI. This CDR3 region has 14 residues. V lost 2 bases to trimming and J lost 0 bases, with 5 bases between them. CDR3 DNA, as far as it was read: TGTGCCAGCAGTGAACGGTATAGCAATCAGCCC. Translation: CASSERYSNQP. The entire CDR3 protein reads CASSERYSNQPQHF.

To note about this clone: The sequence runs out 3 residues before the end of the CDR3; the remainder is reconstructed from the germline J gene. This chain joins TRBV7-9 and TRBJ1-1, with D unresolved. Germline loops: CDR1 SEHNR, CDR2 FQNEAQ (reference sequence). The CDR3 runs to 12 residues. The CDR3: CASSFEPNVAFF. The CDR3 DNA, read in part, is TGTGCCAGCAGCTTCGAGCCCAACGTA.

The CDR3 bases that were read are TGTGCCAGCATCCCGGCGGGGAATCGGGGCGCTGAA. Translating gives CASIPAGNRGAE. The entire CDR3 sequence reads CASIPAGNRGAEAFF. The chain is built from TRBV28 and TRBJ1-1; the D gene is possibly TRBD1 (5 bases). Read data end 3 residues before the CDR3 end; the end is taken from the germline J gene. Looked up from germline, CDR1 is MDHEN and CDR2 is SYDVKM. There are 15 residues in the CDR3. V gave up 7 bases and J gave up 6 bases, with 21 bases separating them.

Of note for this clone: The read terminates 3 residues ahead of where the CDR3 ends, so the germline J gene completes it. This rearrangement joins TRBV19 to TRBJ2-4; TRBD2 aligns across 7 bases. Trimming cost V 7 bases and J 4 bases; bases outside gene matches: 1. From germline, CDR1 is LNHDA and CDR2 SQIVND (reference sequence). The CDR3 consists of 12 residues. The CDR3 loop reads CASMGGKNIQYF. The part of the CDR3 DNA that was read is TGTGCCAGTATGGGGGGGAAAAACATT.

The CDR3 bases that were read are TGCAGCGTTTCCGGGGGGCTCTATGGC. It codes for CSVSGGLYG. The whole CDR3 sequence is CSVSGGLYGYTF. V is TRBV29-1 and J is TRBJ1-2; tentative D call: TRBD1 (6 bases). The read is 3 residues too short to cover the CDR3 end, so that end is filled in from the germline J gene. CDR3 length equals 12 residues. The germline V gene has CDR1 SQVTM and CDR2 ANQGSEA. Trimming removed 5 bases from V and 4 bases from J, with 11 bases in between.

About this clone itself: An end of the junction does not agree with germline; a read error may underlie this. Distinct nucleotide sequences in the sample also encode this CDR3. CDR3 sequence: CAWTRSFLSHTIYF. The CDR3 bases that were read are TGTGCCTGGACTCGGTCATTCCTTAGCCACACT. V is TRBV30 and J is TRBJ1-3; D is unresolved. Read data end 3 residues before the CDR3 end; the end is taken from the germline J gene. The CDR3 is made up of 14 amino acids. CDR1 and CDR2 (germline): GTSNPN, SVGIG (reference sequence).

On this clone: The CDR3 extends 3 residues past the end of the read, so its final part is completed from the germline J gene. V is TRBV5-1 and J is TRBJ2-7, with D possibly being TRBD2 (6 bases). V dropped 4 bases and J dropped 3 bases, with 14 bases sitting between them. The CDR3 runs 14 residues. Germline assignment: CDR1 SGHRS and CDR2 YFSETQ. CDR3 in amino acids: CASSPPGTFYEQYF. The part of the CDR3 DNA that was read is TGCGCCAGCAGCCCCCCCGGGACTTTCTACGAG.

As concerns this clone: The read finishes 3 residues shy of the CDR3 end, and the germline J gene is used to complete it. The chain links TRBV7-9 to TRBJ1-2, with D possibly TRBD1 on 5 matching bases. This CDR3 is built from 14 residues. V lost 5 bases, J lost 7 bases, and 17 bases lay in between. Germline V lookup: CDR1 SEHNR, CDR2 FQNEAQ (reference sequence). CDR3 bases read: TGTGCCAGCAGCCCGGGACTAAGGGGTCGTGGC. Translation gives CASSPGLRGRG. Given in full, the CDR3 is CASSPGLRGRGYTF. The variable domain in full, completed from reference TRBV7-9 and TRBJ1-2, reads DTGVSQNPRHKITKRGQNVTFRCDPISEHNRLYWYRQTLGQGPEFLTYFQNEAQLEKSRLLSDRFSAERPKGSFSTLEIQRTEQGDSAMYLCASSPGLRGRGYTFGSGTRLTVV.

Comment on this clone: The read finishes 3 residues shy of the CDR3 end, and the germline J gene is used to complete it. This chain links TRBV18 with TRBJ2-2; TRBD1 is a possible D gene (6 bases). CDR3 size: 15 residues. Trimming removed 1 base at V and 4 bases at J, with 10 bases between. Looked up from germline, CDR1 is KGHSH and CDR2 is LQKENI. The covered CDR3 bases are TGTGCCAGCTCACCACAAGGGACAACCACCGGGGAG. Protein product: CASSPQGTTTGE. The whole CDR3 region reads CASSPQGTTTGELFF.

With regard to this clone: The read comes to an end 3 residues before the CDR3 does, leaving the germline J gene to fill in the end. The V gene is TRBV30, the J gene TRBJ1-2; 7 nucleotides align to TRBD1. This CDR3 spans 14 amino acids. The germline V gene encodes CDR1 GTSNPN and CDR2 SVGIG (reference sequence). CDR3 region: CAWSRGGGTDTYTF. The sequenced CDR3 bases are TGTGCCTGGAGTCGGGGAGGGGGCACAGATACC.

To note about this clone: The sequenced fragment ends 3 residues before the CDR3 boundary, so the rest is inferred from the germline J gene. V gene TRBV11-3 combines with J gene TRBJ2-1; 10 bases align to TRBD2. Germline assignment: CDR1 SGHNT and CDR2 YENEEA. The CDR3 totals 15 residues. V lost 5 bases to trimming and J lost 5 bases; unmatched junction nucleotides: 6. The CDR3 here is CASSAWTSGDNEQFF. CDR3 DNA (partial): TGTGCCAGCAGCGCCTGGACTAGCGGAGACAATGAG.

Of note for this clone: The read ends 3 residues shy of where the CDR3 ends; the end is completed using the germline J gene. The chain is built from TRBV30 and TRBJ2-3; 12 bases are a match to TRBD2. CDR1 is GTSNPN and CDR2 is SVGIG in the germline V gene (reference sequence). The CDR3 loop spans 14 amino acids. J lost 3 bases, V lost 3 bases, and 1 base had no gene match. CDR3 sequence: CAWSTSGGTDTQYF. The covered CDR3 bases are TGTGCCTGGAGCACTAGCGGGGGGACAGATACG. The variable domain in full, completed from reference TRBV30 and TRBJ2-3, reads SQTIHQWPATLVQPVGSPLSLECTVEGTSNPNLYWYRQAAGRGLQLLFYSVGIGQISSEVPQNLSASRPQDRQFILSSKKLLLSDSGFYLCAWSTSGGTDTQYFGPGTRLTVL.

Worth noting for this clone: With the read ending 3 residues before the CDR3 end, the germline J gene is used to fill in that end. The V gene is TRBV7-6, the J gene TRBJ2-7; the match to TRBD1 covers 8 bases. Germline values: CDR1 SGHVS, CDR2 FNYEAQ. The length of the CDR3 is 14 residues. V was clipped by 5 bases and J by 5 bases; unmatched bases: 8. CDR3 DNA (partial): TGTGCCAGCAGCCTCCCGGACAGGGTCGACGAG. Its translation: CASSLPDRVDE. The whole CDR3 is CASSLPDRVDEQYF. The full variable domain, in which reference TRBV7-6 and TRBJ2-7 provide the parts outside the CDR3, is GAGVSQSPRYKVTKRGQDVALRCDPISGHVSLYWYRQALGQGPEFLTYFNYEAQQDKSGLPNDRFSAERPEGSISTLTIQRTEQRDSAMYRCASSLPDRVDEQYFGPGTRLTVT.

About this clone: The read comes to an end 3 residues before the CDR3 does, leaving the germline J gene to fill in the end. The rearrangement links TRBV2 to TRBJ1-1; unclear D gene. Trimming cost V 1 base and J 7 bases, with 10 bases left between them. Germline assignment: CDR1 SNHLY and CDR2 FYNNEI. This CDR3 has 13 residues. The DNA read from the CDR3 is TGTGCCAGCAGTGAAGTGGGCGCAGGTGAA. It encodes CASSEVGAGE. The full-length CDR3 reads as CASSEVGAGEAFF.

Incomplete CDR3 DNA: TGTGCCTGGAGTGTACGGGGGAACGGCAATCAGCCC. It is translated as CAWSVRGNGNQP. The full-length CDR3 reads as CAWSVRGNGNQPQHF. The chain uses TRBV30 and TRBJ1-5; D possibly corresponds to TRBD1 (5 bases). The CDR3 goes on 3 residues after the read ends, and that part is filled in from the germline J gene. V lost 0 bases to trimming and J lost 2 bases, with 11 bases between them. CDR3 length equals 15 residues. Germline values: CDR1 GTSNPN, CDR2 SVGIG (reference sequence).